This T cell receptor (beta chain) appears in the sequencing data of a study of blood T cell repertoires in COVID-19. This table comes from immunoSEQ multiplex PCR, and its TCRdb copy is limited to in-frame clones, with some not included. Of some 200,000 clones listed, around 89% are singletons. The sequence was collected from a woman aged 40 to 49 with acute or convalescent COVID-19. The sequenced sample consisted of peripheral blood.

In nucleotides, the CDR3 is TGTGCCAGCATCCCGACAGGGGGCCAGGAGACCCAGTACTTC. Its protein product is CASIPTGGQETQYF. The chain joins TRBV6-5 to TRBJ2-5, with 10 bases aligning to TRBD1. Germline V gives CDR1 MNHEY, CDR2 SVGAGI. The ends lost 7 bases at V and 5 bases at J; junction bases unmatched: 7. This CDR3 is 14 amino acids long.